The 11 T cell receptor beta chains below were found in one sample sequenced in a study of graft-versus-host responses after intestinal transplantation. Method: immunoSEQ multiplex PCR; TCRdb's copy keeps in-frame clones and lacks some. The sample contains about 57,000 clones, about 90% of which appear only once. Sequenced material: PBMCs, taken 26 days after transplant. Receptors originate from a human patient who received an intestinal transplant, so some T cells may come from the graft donor.

This chain uses TRBV11-2 with TRBJ2-3; TRBD2 agrees at 10 bases. The CDR3 is 19 residues long. CDR1 is SGHAT, CDR2 FQNNGV, per germline. V lost 3 bases and J lost 4; bases outside the gene matches: 16. Written as DNA, the CDR3 is TGTGCCAGCAGCTTCTTGGGGATTCAGCGGGGGGGAATTTCAGATACGCAGTATTTT. Its protein product is CASSFLGIQRGGISDTQYF.

The rearrangement joins TRBV9 to TRBJ1-4, with 9 bases identical to TRBD1. Trimming removed 0 bases from V and 4 bases from J; junction bases left unmatched: 4. CDR1 and CDR2 (germline): SGDLS, YYNGEE. The CDR3 consists of 16 residues. The CDR3 DNA follows: TGTGCCAGCAGCGTAGGTGGACAGGGGCTTAATGAAAAACTGTTTTTT. Residues: CASSVGGQGLNEKLFF.

The CDR3 sequence is CASIPRGAGELFF. CDR3 nucleotides: TGTGCCAGTATCCCCCGGGGGGCCGGGGAGCTGTTTTTT. The chain has TRBV19 and TRBJ2-2; 7 nucleotides match TRBD2. The CDR3 sequence is 13 residues long. V gave up 7 bases and J gave up 6 bases; unmatched junction bases: 5. CDR1 and CDR2 from the germline V gene are LNHDA and SQIVND (reference sequence). Complete variable domain (other parts from reference TRBV19 and TRBJ2-2): DGGITQSPKYLFRKEGQNVTLSCEQNLNHDAMYWYRQDPGQGLRLIYYSQIVNDFQKGDIAEGYSVSREKKESFPLTVTSAQKNPTAFYLCASIPRGAGELFFGEGSRLTVL.

The chain employs TRBV11-1 and TRBJ1-1; 7 bases line up with TRBD1. The V gene's germline CDR1 is SGHAT and CDR2 FQDESV (reference sequence). The CDR3 length is 15 residues. The trim removed 5 bases at V and 4 bases at J, leaving 10 bases unmatched. CDR3 coding DNA: TGTGCCAGCAGCAGGGACAGTTCGCGGGCCACTGAAGCTTTCTTT. Translated, it gives CASSRDSSRATEAFF.

The chain recombines TRBV9 with TRBJ2-1; 8 nucleotides match TRBD2. The germline CDR1 and CDR2 sequences are SGDLS and YYNGEE. The ends lost 4 bases at V and 10 bases at J; junction bases unmatched: 13. The CDR3 totals 15 residues. For the CDR3, the DNA is TGTGCCAGCAGCCTTCCCGGACTAGCCGCGGAGGAGCAGTTCTTC. Its translation: CASSLPGLAAEEQFF.

V gene TRBV19 combines with J gene TRBJ2-5; 9 bases match TRBD1. The assigned J gene may be wrong: the sequence end matches TRBJ2-7 better. Germline lookup yields CDR1 LNHDA and CDR2 SQIVND (reference sequence). This CDR3 region has 14 residues. This CDR3 is CASSPRDRVDEQYF. In DNA, the CDR3 is TGTGCCAGTAGCCCCCGGGACAGGGTGGACGAGCAGTACTTC.

The chain links TRBV6-7 to TRBJ2-5, with TRBD2 matching 8 bases. TRBV6-7 has ORF status, its function being uncertain. The CDR3 spans 16 residues. V gave up 9 bases and J gave up 5 bases; unmatched junction bases: 17. The CDR3 loop is CASGESGRAPGETQYF. DNA for the CDR3: TGTGCCAGTGGGGAAAGCGGGAGAGCGCCGGGGGAGACCCAGTACTTC.

The chain joins TRBV7-8 to TRBJ2-7; TRBD2 matches at 7 bases. After removal of 2 bases from V and 1 base from J, the junction contained 5 bases not matched to a gene. Germline-derived CDR1 and CDR2 are SGHVS and FQNEAQ. CDR3 length equals 15 residues. The CDR3 DNA is TGTGCCAGCAGCTTATTAACGGGAGGATCCTACGAGCAGTACTTC. Its protein is CASSLLTGGSYEQYF.

The J gene is TRBJ1-5, the V gene TRBV13, with a possible D match to TRBD1 (6 bases). This CDR3 is 12 amino acids long. Trimming left V 7 bases short and J 4 bases short, with 8 bases between. Germline-derived CDR1 and CDR2 are PRHDT and FYEKMQ (reference sequence). The CDR3 coding sequence is TGTGCCAGCACCCAGGGGAATCAGCCCCAGCATTTT. Protein product: CASTQGNQPQHF. The full variable domain, in which reference TRBV13 and TRBJ1-5 provide the parts outside the CDR3, is AAGVIQSPRHLIKEKRETATLKCYPIPRHDTVYWYQQGPGQDPQFLISFYEKMQSDKGSIPDRFSAQQFSDYHSELNMSSLELGDSALYFCASTQGNQPQHFGDGTRLSIL.

The V gene is TRBV4-2, the J gene TRBJ1-4; D unresolved. The CDR3 runs to 13 residues. Between the trimmed V and J ends, which lost 4 bases and 8 bases, there was a span of 11 bases. The germline CDR1 and CDR2 sequences are LGHNA and YNFKEQ. This chain's CDR3 is CASSLRTGEKLFF. The CDR3 nucleotides are TGTGCCAGCAGCCTCCGGACTGGAGAAAAACTGTTTTTT.

Comment on this clone: Germline is not matched at one junction end, which may reflect a read error. V is TRBV27 and J is TRBJ2-7, with D possibly matching TRBD1 (6 bases). The CDR3 is 13 residues long. Germline V gene data show CDR1 as MNHEY and CDR2 as SMNVEV (reference sequence). The CDR3 DNA follows: TGTGCCAGCAGTTTATCAGCCAGGGGCGGCCTAACCTTC. Amino acids: CASSLSARGGLTF.